One sample yielded the 2 T cell receptor beta chains listed below, sequenced in a study of cytomegalovirus exposure and HLA in healthy donors. Both 60 Vbeta primers and 13 Jbeta primers went into the PCR. Data came from immunoSEQ multiplex PCR; TCRdb stores just in-frame clones and leaves some out. The sample lists 40,000 to 55,000 clones, 65% to 85% seen once, with 2% to 3% in the top ten. The specimen sequenced was PBMCs. The receptor set was obtained from a boy aged 10-17 years in good health and CMV-seropositive.

The V gene is TRBV7-8, the J gene TRBJ2-1, with 9 nucleotides matching TRBD2. The CDR3 is made up of 15 amino acids. Per the germline V gene, CDR1 is SGHVS and CDR2 is FQNEAQ. The J segment lost 0 bases and the V segment lost 5 bases, leaving 2 bases of the junction unmatched. The CDR3 reads CASSSGGRSYNEQFF. The CDR3 nucleotides are TGTGCCAGCAGCAGCGGGGGGCGCTCCTACAATGAGCAGTTCTTC.

The chain recombines TRBV9 with TRBJ2-1, with TRBD2 matching over 11 bases. Germline V gene sequence: CDR1 SGDLS, CDR2 YYNGEE. CDR3 length: 16 amino acids. V lost 4 bases, J lost 7 bases, and 10 bases stayed unmatched. The CDR3 here is CASSPGSGGAGNEQFF. The CDR3 bases are TGTGCCAGCAGCCCCGGTAGCGGGGGGGCAGGTAATGAGCAGTTCTTC. The full variable domain, its missing parts supplied by reference TRBV9 and TRBJ2-1, is DSGVTQTPKHLITATGQRVTLRCSPRSGDLSVYWYQQSLDQGLQFLIQYYNGEERAKGNILERFSAQQFPDLHSELNLSSLELGDSALYFCASSPGSGGAGNEQFFGPGTRLTVL.